This T cell receptor (beta chain) is drawn from a study of blood T cells in healthy people across ages. Study-wide results and limits: Naive CD4+ cell counts and diversity both ran higher in long-lived than in aged donors. While age rose, TCR beta diversity per million T cells dropped in a roughly linear way.

The second PCR ran about 6 to 12 cycles with a sample-barcoded 5' primer and J-beta primers. Each CDR3 protein gets one entry after TCRdb re-called the 5' RACE reads with MiXCR. The sample consists of 1,800,000 or so distinct CDR3 sequences, about two fifths of them appearing once. At least ten counts were recorded for this clonotype. Its antigen is unidentified. The CDR3 contains 16 residues. With 3 bases removed from V and 3 bases from J, the gap between germline ends came to 17 bases. Germline V lookup: CDR1 ENHRY, CDR2 SYGVKD. This sequence was found in a human donor in good health. The chain has TRBV10-3 and TRBJ1-2; D is perhaps TRBD1 (6 bases). The material sequenced was blood. CDR3 protein: CAISEGRGGTYYGYTF. DNA for the CDR3: TGTGCCATCAGTGAAGGTCGTGGGGGGACATACTATGGCTACACCTTC.